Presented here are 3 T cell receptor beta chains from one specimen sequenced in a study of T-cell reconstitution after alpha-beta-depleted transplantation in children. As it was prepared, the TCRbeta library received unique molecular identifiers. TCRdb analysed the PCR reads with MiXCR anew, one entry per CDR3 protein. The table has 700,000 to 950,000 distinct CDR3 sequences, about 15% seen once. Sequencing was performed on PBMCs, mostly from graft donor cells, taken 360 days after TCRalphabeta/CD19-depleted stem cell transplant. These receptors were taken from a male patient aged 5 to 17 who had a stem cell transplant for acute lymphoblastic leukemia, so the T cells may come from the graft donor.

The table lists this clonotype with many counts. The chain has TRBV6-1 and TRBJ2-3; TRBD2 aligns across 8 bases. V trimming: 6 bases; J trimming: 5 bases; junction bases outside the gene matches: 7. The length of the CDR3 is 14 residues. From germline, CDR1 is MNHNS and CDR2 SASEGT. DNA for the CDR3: TGTGCCAGCAGCGGACTAGCTGTTGGAGATACGCAGTATTTT. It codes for CASSGLAVGDTQYF.

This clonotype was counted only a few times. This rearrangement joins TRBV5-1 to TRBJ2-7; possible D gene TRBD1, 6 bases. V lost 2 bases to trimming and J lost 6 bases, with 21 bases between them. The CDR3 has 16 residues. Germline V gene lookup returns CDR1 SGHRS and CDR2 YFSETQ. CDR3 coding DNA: TGCGCCAGCAGCTTCCCCCGGGACACTGCTGGTTCCGAGCAGTACTTC. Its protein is CASSFPRDTAGSEQYF.

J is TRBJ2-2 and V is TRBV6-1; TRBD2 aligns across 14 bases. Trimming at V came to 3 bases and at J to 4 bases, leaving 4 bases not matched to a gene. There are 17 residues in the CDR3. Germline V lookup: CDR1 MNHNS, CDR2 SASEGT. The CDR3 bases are TGTGCCAGCAGTGACCCGGGACTAGCGGGAGTCACCGGGGAGCTGTTTTTT. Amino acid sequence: CASSDPGLAGVTGELFF.